This TCR beta chain was captured in a study of T-cell reconstitution after alpha-beta-depleted transplantation in children. General study points: T-cell counts and diversity were attributed mostly to newly produced T cells one year after transplant. Expanded graft clones numbering several hundred reportedly gave rise to alpha-beta T cells about two months after transplant.

With regard to this clonotype: Its antigen is unknown.

A TCRbeta library incorporating unique molecular identifiers was prepared. MiXCR, run by TCRdb on the PCR reads, gives a single entry per CDR3 protein. The sample shows about 250,000 distinct CDR3 sequences, under 30% of them seen only once. Germline CDR1 is SGHTA and CDR2 is FQGNSA. The CDR3 runs to 13 residues. V lost 5 bases, J lost 9 bases, and 7 bases stayed unmatched. The genes are TRBV7-2 and TRBJ2-1, with TRBD2 identical over 7 bases. The origin of this receptor is a female patient between 2 and 10 years old who had a stem cell transplant for congenital amegakaryocytic thrombocytopenia, so the T cells may come from the graft donor. The material was PBMCs, mostly from graft donor cells, obtained 360 days after TCRalphabeta/CD19-depleted stem cell transplant. The CDR3 bases are TGTGCCAGCAGCCCCAAACTAGCGAGTGAGCAGTTCTTC. This codes for CASSPKLASEQFF.